The T cell receptor (beta chain) described here comes from a study of blood T cell repertoires in COVID-19. Study-level background: Material from acute and convalescent COVID-19 was sourced from the United States, Italy and Spain. From T cells, B-cell-depleted T cells, or PBMCs came the material, which was cDNA or gDNA.

Germline CDR1 is DFQATT and CDR2 is SNEGSKA (reference sequence). This CDR3 is built from 10 residues. V lost 3 bases to trimming and J lost 4 bases, with 3 bases between them. In this sample, this clone turned up once. Everyone who took part was 18 to 89 years old, and they came from 20 to 25 US areas. Here immunoSEQ multiplex PCR was the method, and the copy in TCRdb shows in-frame clones only, minus some. The sample consists of more than 200,000 clones, roughly four fifths of them appearing once. Specimen: PBMCs or T cells enriched from blood (not recorded which). The source is a man in his fifties or sixties who had recovered from COVID-19. The chain employs TRBV20-1 and TRBJ1-2; D uncertain. CDR3 amino acids: CSASSYGYTF. For the CDR3, the DNA is TGCAGTGCTAGCTCCTATGGCTACACCTTC.